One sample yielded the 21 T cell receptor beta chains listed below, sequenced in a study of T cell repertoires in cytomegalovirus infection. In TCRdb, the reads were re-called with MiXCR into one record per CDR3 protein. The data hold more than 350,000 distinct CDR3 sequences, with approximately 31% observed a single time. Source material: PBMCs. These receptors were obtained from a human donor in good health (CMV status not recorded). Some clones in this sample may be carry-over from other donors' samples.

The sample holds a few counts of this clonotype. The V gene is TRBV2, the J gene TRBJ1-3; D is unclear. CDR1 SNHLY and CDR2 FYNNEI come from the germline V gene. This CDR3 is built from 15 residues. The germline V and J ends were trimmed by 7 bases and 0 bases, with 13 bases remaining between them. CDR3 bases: TGTGCCAGCAATTCAGGCTCCTTCTCTGGAAACACCATATATTTT. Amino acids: CASNSGSFSGNTIYF.

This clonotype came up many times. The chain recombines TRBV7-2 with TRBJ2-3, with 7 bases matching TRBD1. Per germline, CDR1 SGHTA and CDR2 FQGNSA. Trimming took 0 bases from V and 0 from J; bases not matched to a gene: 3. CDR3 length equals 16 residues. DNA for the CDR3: TGTGCCAGCAGCTTAGCGCCGGGACAGAGCACAGATACGCAGTATTTT. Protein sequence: CASSLAPGQSTDTQYF.

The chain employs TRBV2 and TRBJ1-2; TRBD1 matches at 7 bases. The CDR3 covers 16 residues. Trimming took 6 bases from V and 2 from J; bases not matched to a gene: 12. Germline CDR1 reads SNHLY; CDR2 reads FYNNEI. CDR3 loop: CASSRMTGLENYGYTF. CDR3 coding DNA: TGTGCCAGCAGCCGAATGACAGGGCTTGAAAACTATGGCTACACCTTC.

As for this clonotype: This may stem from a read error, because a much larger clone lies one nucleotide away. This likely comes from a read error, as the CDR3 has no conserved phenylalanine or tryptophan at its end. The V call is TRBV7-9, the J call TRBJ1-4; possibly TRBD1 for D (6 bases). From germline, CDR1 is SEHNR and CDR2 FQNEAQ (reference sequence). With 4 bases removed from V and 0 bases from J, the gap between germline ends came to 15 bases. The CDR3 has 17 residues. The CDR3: CASSSEGVPATNEKLFL. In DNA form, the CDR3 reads TGTGCCAGCAGCTCAGAGGGGGTCCCGGCAACTAATGAAAAACTGTTTTTG.

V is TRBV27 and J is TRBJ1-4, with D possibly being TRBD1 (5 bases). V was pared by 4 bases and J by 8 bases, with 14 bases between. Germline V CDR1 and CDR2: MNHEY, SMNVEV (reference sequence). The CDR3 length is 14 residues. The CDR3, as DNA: TGTGCCAGCAGTTACAGAGGCCGGGGCGAAAAACTGTTTTTT. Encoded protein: CASSYRGRGEKLFF.

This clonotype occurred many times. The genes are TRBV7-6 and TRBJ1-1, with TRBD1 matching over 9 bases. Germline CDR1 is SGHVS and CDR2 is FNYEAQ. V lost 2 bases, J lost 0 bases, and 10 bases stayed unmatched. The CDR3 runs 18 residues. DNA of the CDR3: TGTGCCAGCAGCTTAAGAGCGTTCCGACAGGGGGTGAACACTGAAGCTTTCTTT. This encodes CASSLRAFRQGVNTEAFF.

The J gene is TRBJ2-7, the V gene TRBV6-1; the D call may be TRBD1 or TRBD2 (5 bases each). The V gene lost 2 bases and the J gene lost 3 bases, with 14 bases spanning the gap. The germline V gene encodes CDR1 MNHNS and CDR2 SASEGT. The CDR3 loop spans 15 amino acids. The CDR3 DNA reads TGTGCCAGCAGTGAATGGGGGAGAGGTGTCTACGAGCAGTACTTC. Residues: CASSEWGRGVYEQYF.

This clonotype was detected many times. The CDR3 loop reads CASSLGEQYF. The CDR3 coding sequence is TGTGCCAGCAGCTTGGGCGAGCAGTACTTC. The genes are TRBV11-3 and TRBJ2-7, with D unclear. The germline gives CDR1 SGHNT, CDR2 YENEEA. The CDR3 has 10 amino acids. V lost 3 bases and J 6 bases, leaving 3 bases between the germline ends.

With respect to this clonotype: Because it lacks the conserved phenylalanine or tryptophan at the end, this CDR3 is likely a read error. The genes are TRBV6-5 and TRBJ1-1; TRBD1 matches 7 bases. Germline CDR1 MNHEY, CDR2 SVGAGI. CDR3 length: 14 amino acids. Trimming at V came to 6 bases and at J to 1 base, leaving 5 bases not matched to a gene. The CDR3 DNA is TGTGCCAGCAGCCAGACAGGGAGGAACACTGAAGCTTTCTTG. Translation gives CASSQTGRNTEAFL.

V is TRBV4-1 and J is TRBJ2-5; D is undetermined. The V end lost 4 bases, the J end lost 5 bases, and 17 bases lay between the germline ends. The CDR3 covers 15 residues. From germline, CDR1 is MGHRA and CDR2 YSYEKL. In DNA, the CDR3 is TGCGCCAGCAGCCGCCAAAGACATGGGATGGAGACCCAGTACTTC. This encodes CASSRQRHGMETQYF.

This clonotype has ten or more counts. CDR3 region: CASSFVNTAGTIYF. CDR3 nucleotide sequence: TGTGCCAGCAGTTTCGTGAATACCGCAGGCACCATATATTTT. This sequence joins TRBV12-3 or TRBV12-4 and TRBJ1-3; D unresolved. The V end lost 3 bases, the J end lost 9 bases, and 15 bases lay between the germline ends. This CDR3 has 14 amino acids.

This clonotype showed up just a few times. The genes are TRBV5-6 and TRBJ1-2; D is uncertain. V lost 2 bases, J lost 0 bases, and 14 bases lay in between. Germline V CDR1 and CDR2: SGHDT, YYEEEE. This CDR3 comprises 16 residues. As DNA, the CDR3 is TGTGCCAGCAGCTTTCCCCGGGTCCAAGCTAACTATGGCTACACCTTC. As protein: CASSFPRVQANYGYTF.

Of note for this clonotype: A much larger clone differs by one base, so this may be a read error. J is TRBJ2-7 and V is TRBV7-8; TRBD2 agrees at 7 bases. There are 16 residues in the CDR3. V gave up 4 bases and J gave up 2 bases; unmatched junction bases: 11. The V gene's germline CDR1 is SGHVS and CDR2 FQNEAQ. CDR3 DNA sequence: TGTGCCAGCAGCTCCGAAGAGGGACTATTCGCCTACGAGCAGTACTTC. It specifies CASSSEEGLFAYEQYF.

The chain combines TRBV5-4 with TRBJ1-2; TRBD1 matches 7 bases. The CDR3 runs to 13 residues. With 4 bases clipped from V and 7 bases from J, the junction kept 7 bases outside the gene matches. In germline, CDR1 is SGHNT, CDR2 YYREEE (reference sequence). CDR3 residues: CASSKGTASGYTF. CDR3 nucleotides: TGTGCCAGCAGCAAAGGGACAGCCTCTGGCTACACCTTC.

For the CDR3, the DNA is TGTGCCAGCAGCTTAGGGGTTACAACTGAAGCTTTCTTT. This gives the protein CASSLGVTTEAFF. This rearrangement joins TRBV7-4 to TRBJ1-1; D is ambiguous. The CDR3 length is 13 residues. Germline CDR1 reads SGHVT; CDR2 reads SQSDAQ. Trimming removed 1 base at V and 5 bases at J, with 8 bases between.

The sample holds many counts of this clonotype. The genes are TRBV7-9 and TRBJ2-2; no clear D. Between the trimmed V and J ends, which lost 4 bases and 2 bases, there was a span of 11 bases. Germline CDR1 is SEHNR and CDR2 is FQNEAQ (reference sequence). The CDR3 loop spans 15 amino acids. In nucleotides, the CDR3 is TGTGCCAGCAGCTGGGGTGGCGGTAACACCGGGGAGCTGTTTTTT. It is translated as CASSWGGGNTGELFF.

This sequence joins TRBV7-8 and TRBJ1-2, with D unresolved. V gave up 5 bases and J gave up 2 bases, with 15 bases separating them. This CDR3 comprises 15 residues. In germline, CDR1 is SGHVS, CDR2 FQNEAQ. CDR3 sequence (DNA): TGTGCCAGCAGCCCCGGCAAGGGAGTAAACTATGGCTACACCTTC. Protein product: CASSPGKGVNYGYTF.

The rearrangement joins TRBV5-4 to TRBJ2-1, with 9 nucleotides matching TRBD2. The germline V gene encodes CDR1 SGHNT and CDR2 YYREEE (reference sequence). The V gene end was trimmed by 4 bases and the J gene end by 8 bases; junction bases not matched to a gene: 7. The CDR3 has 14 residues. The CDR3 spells CASSLRTSVDEQFF. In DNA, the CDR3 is TGTGCCAGCAGCCTACGGACTAGCGTCGATGAGCAGTTCTTC.

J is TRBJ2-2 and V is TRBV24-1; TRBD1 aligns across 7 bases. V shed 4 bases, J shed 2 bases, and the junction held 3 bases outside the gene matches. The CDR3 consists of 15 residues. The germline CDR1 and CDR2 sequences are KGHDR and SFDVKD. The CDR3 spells CATSDNRGNTGELFF. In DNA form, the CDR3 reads TGTGCCACCAGTGACAACAGGGGTAACACCGGGGAGCTGTTTTTT.

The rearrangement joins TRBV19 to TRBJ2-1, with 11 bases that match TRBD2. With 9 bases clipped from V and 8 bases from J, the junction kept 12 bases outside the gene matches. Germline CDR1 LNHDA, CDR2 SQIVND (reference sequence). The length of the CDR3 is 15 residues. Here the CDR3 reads CARRLSGGEPHEQFF. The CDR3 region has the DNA TGTGCCAGGAGGCTTAGCGGGGGGGAACCCCATGAGCAGTTCTTC.

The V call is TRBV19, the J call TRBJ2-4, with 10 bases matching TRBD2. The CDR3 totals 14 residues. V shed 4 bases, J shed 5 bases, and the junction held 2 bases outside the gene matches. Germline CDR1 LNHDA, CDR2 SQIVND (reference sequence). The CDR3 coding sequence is TGTGCCAGTAGTAGCCTAGCGGGGGAAAACATTCAGTACTTC. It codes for CASSSLAGENIQYF. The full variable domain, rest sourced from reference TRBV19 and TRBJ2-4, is DGGITQSPKYLFRKEGQNVTLSCEQNLNHDAMYWYRQDPGQGLRLIYYSQIVNDFQKGDIAEGYSVSREKKESFPLTVTSAQKNPTAFYLCASSSLAGENIQYFGAGTRLSVL.